A selection of T cell receptor beta chains follows, all from one sample in a study of CD8 T cells in Susac syndrome. From the immunoSEQ multiplex PCR reads, TCRdb called clonotypes with MiXCR, one entry per CDR3 protein. The top ten hold 0.16% of the sample, which has 150,000 to 190,000 distinct CDR3 sequences, approximately 95% seen once. The material sequenced was CD4+ T cells from PBMCs. These receptors were obtained from a human donor with Susac syndrome. The CDR3 runs from the conserved cysteine through the conserved F or W. The D gene is left open where the match is weak. Part of the rows lack a size; the others show once, few, many or a class for expanded clones.

D gene,J gene,V gene,clone size,CDR3 DNA,CDR3 protein
.,TRBJ2-5,TRBV28,.,TGTGCCAGCAGGGGATACTCTAACCAAGAGACCCAGTACTTC,CASRGYSNQETQYF
.,TRBJ1-1,TRBV27,.,TGTGCCAGCAGTTTACCAGGGGCGAACACTGAAGCTTTCTTT,CASSLPGANTEAFF
.,TRBJ2-3,TRBV19,.,TGTGCCAGTACAGACCGTACAGATACGCAGTATTTT,CASTDRTDTQYF
.,TRBJ2-5,TRBV20-1,.,TGCAGTGCTAGGAGGCAGGGGCAAGAGACCCAGTACTTC,CSARRQGQETQYF
.,TRBJ1-6,TRBV7-9,.,TGTGCCAGCAGCTTAGAAGGGAGATCACCCCTCCACTTT,CASSLEGRSPLHF
.,TRBJ1-6,TRBV13,.,TGTGCCAGCAGCTGGGATCAGGGCGCGGGTAATTCACCCCTCCACTTT,CASSWDQGAGNSPLHF
TRBD2,TRBJ2-3,TRBV15,.,TGTGCCACCAGCAGCGGGACTAACCCTAGCACAGATACGCAGTATTTT,CATSSGTNPSTDTQYF
.,TRBJ2-3,TRBV20-1,.,TGCAGTGCTAGCACGCAGTTCCCCACAGATACGCAGTATTTT,CSASTQFPTDTQYF
.,TRBJ1-5,TRBV3-1,.,TGTGCCAGCAGCCAAACCGGGGCAGGAGGACAGCCCCAGCATTTT,CASSQTGAGGQPQHF
TRBD1,TRBJ1-2,TRBV14,.,TGTGCCAGCAGCCAGAGGGACAGACGGCTTAACTATGGCTACACCTTC,CASSQRDRRLNYGYTF
TRBD1,TRBJ2-7,TRBV20-1,.,TGCAGTGCTATGGACAGGGCCTACGAGCAGTACTTC,CSAMDRAYEQYF
.,TRBJ2-7,TRBV7-8,.,TGTGCCAGCAGCTTAGGCAGATACTACGAGCAGTACTTC,CASSLGRYYEQYF
.,TRBJ2-1,TRBV6-6,.,TGTGCCAGCTGCCGCGAAGCGACAGAGCAGTTCTTC,CASCREATEQFF
TRBD2,TRBJ2-5,TRBV29-1,.,TGCAGCGTTGAGGGACTAGCGGCACGTGGACAAGAGACCCAGTACTTC,CSVEGLAARGQETQYF
TRBD1,TRBJ2-7,TRBV14,.,TGTGCCAGCAGCCAAGCCAGGGGGTTTGCCGAGCAGTACTTC,CASSQARGFAEQYF
.,TRBJ1-5,TRBV20-1,.,TGCAGTGCTAGAAAGCGAGTTGATCAGCCCCAGCATTTT,CSARKRVDQPQHF
TRBD1,TRBJ1-1,TRBV29-1,once,TGCAGCGTTGAAGGGACAGGAGACGAAGCTTTCTTT,CSVEGTGDEAFF
.,TRBJ1-1,TRBV29-1,.,TGCAGCGCTGAGGTCAGGGGCACCTTCGAAGCTTTCTTT,CSAEVRGTFEAFF
TRBD2,TRBJ2-1,TRBV4-3,.,TGCGCCAGCAGCCAAAGGCGACTAGCGGGGGGCCCGACTTACAATGAGCAGTTCTTC,CASSQRRLAGGPTYNEQFF
.,TRBJ1-2,TRBV20-1,.,TGCAGTGCACCACCCCGCCGGACAGCCCGGGGCTACACCTTC,CSAPPRRTARGYTF
.,TRBJ1-1,TRBV14,.,TGTGCCAGCAGCGGTCCAGTAGGCAGGGTGAACACTGAAGCTTTCTTT,CASSGPVGRVNTEAFF
TRBD1,TRBJ1-1,TRBV20-1,.,TGCAGTGCTTGGGACAGGGGCAACACTGAAGCTTTCTTT,CSAWDRGNTEAFF
.,TRBJ2-3,TRBV12-3/TRBV12-4,.,TGTGCCAGCAGCCCCCTTAGCGGCCTCACAGATACGCAGTATTTT,CASSPLSGLTDTQYF
TRBD1,TRBJ2-3,TRBV12-3/TRBV12-4,.,TGTGCCAGCAGTTTGGGACAGGGGAGGACAGATACGCAGTATTTT,CASSLGQGRTDTQYF
.,TRBJ1-5,TRBV6-6,.,TGTGCCAGTGGTCGGGATCAGCCCCAGCATTTT,CASGRDQPQHF
.,TRBJ2-1,TRBV29-1,.,TGCAGCGTTGAGCCTTTCGATGAGCAGTTCTTC,CSVEPFDEQFF
TRBD2,TRBJ2-5,TRBV9,.,TGTGCCAGCAGCCAGGTTGGCGGGGGGAAAGAGACCCAGTACTTC,CASSQVGGGKETQYF
.,TRBJ2-7,TRBV6-5,.,TGTGCCAGCAGACTCAATTCCGGGACAACCTACGAGCAGTACTTC,CASRLNSGTTYEQYF
.,TRBJ2-5,TRBV11-2,once,TGTGCCAGCAGCTTAGAGGGACGGGGAGAGACCCAGTACTTC,CASSLEGRGETQYF
TRBD1,TRBJ1-3,TRBV3-1,.,TGTGCCAGCAGCTCCGGGACAGTATCTGGAAACACCATATATTTT,CASSSGTVSGNTIYF
TRBD2,TRBJ2-3,TRBV29-1,.,TGCAGCGCCGACGGACTAGCGGGGGCCTCCACAGATACGCAGTATTTT,CSADGLAGASTDTQYF
TRBD1,TRBJ2-5,TRBV6-1,.,TGTGCCAGCAGTGATCAGACAGGGGGGGAGACCCAGTACTTC,CASSDQTGGETQYF
TRBD1,TRBJ1-5,TRBV19,.,TGTGCCAGTAGAGAGACAGGGGAAGGTCTTACTCAGCCCCAGCATTTT,CASRETGEGLTQPQHF
TRBD1,TRBJ2-5,TRBV5-6,.,TGTGCCAGCAGCCCGTGGACAGGGGGCTGGGAGACCCAGTACTTC,CASSPWTGGWETQYF
TRBD1,TRBJ2-7,TRBV12-3/TRBV12-4,.,TGTGCCAGCAGATACCGGGACAGCAGTTCCTACGAGCAGTACTTC,CASRYRDSSSYEQYF
.,TRBJ2-7,TRBV5-1,.,TGCGCCAGCAGCCCCGGCCGCAGCCTCTACGAGCAGTACTTC,CASSPGRSLYEQYF
.,TRBJ1-1,TRBV20-1,once,TGCAGTGCTAGAGATTGGACCTCTAACATCCGAAACACTGAAGCTTTCTTT,CSARDWTSNIRNTEAFF
.,TRBJ2-3,TRBV29-1,.,TGCAGCGTTGATACGCAGTATTTT,CSVDTQYF
TRBD2,TRBJ2-3,TRBV20-1,.,TGCAGTGCTAGAGATTCAGGCGGGGGAATGGATACGCAGTATTTT,CSARDSGGGMDTQYF
.,TRBJ2-2,TRBV20-1,.,TGCAGTGCTAGTTTGGGAGCGGGGAACACCGGGGAGCTGTTTTTT,CSASLGAGNTGELFF
.,TRBJ2-7,TRBV7-9,.,TGTGCCAGCAGCTCATCGGGCCGTAATTACGAGCAGTACTTC,CASSSSGRNYEQYF
.,TRBJ1-2,TRBV1,.,TGCACCAGCAGCCAAGAAACCCCTCTGAGAGGGGGAGTGAGTGGCTACACCTTC,CTSSQETPLRGGVSGYTF
.,TRBJ1-1,TRBV9,.,TGTGCCAGCAGCCGTAAGTTGAACACTGAAGCTTTCTTT,CASSRKLNTEAFF
TRBD1,TRBJ1-5,TRBV7-8,once,TGTGCCAGCAGTCGAGGACAGGCCTTCGTTCCCCAGCATTTT,CASSRGQAFVPQHF
.,TRBJ2-7,TRBV20-1,.,TGCAGTGCTAGTCCGACACCGGGTCAGGGCTCCTACGAGCAGTACTTC,CSASPTPGQGSYEQYF
.,TRBJ1-2,TRBV20-1,.,TGCAGTGCTTCCCGGGACCGGACGACCGGGGTTGATGGCTACACCTTC,CSASRDRTTGVDGYTF
TRBD2,TRBJ2-5,TRBV12-3/TRBV12-4,.,TGTGCCAGCAGCAATCAGCGGGGGGGCGGTGAGACCCAGTACTTC,CASSNQRGGGETQYF
.,TRBJ1-3,TRBV20-1,.,TGCAGTGCTAGTATGGGAAACACCATATATTTT,CSASMGNTIYF
TRBD1,TRBJ1-6,TRBV14,.,TGTGCCAGCAGCCGGACAGGGGTTAATTCACCCCTCCACTTT,CASSRTGVNSPLHF